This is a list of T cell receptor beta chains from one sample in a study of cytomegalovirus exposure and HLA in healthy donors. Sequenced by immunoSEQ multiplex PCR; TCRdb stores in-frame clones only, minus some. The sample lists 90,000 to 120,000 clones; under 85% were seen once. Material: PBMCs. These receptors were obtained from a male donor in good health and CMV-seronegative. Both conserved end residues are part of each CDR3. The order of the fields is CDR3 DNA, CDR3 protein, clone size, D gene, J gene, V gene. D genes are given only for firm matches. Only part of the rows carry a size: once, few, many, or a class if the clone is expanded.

CDR3nt: TGTGCCAGCAGCTCGCAAGGGGGCGGGAGGAGCACAGATACGCAGTATTTT
CDR3aa: CASSSQGGGRSTDTQYF
abundance: few
d_gene: -
j_gene: TRBJ2-3
v_gene: TRBV7-2

CDR3nt: TGTGCCAGCAGTGAAGGCAGGGTGGTCTCCTACGAGCAGTACTTC
CDR3aa: CASSEGRVVSYEQYF
abundance: -
d_gene: -
j_gene: TRBJ2-7
v_gene: TRBV6-1

CDR3nt: TGTGCCAGCAGCAGCGGGACAGGTTCCGAGCAGTACTTC
CDR3aa: CASSSGTGSEQYF
abundance: once
d_gene: -
j_gene: TRBJ2-7
v_gene: TRBV7-7

CDR3nt: TGCGCCAGCAGCTTGTTAGTCCCCGGTCGACAGGGCAATGAGCAGTTCTTC
CDR3aa: CASSLLVPGRQGNEQFF
abundance: -
d_gene: TRBD1
j_gene: TRBJ2-1
v_gene: TRBV5-1

CDR3nt: TGTGCCAGCAGCCAAGAGTTGTCTAGCTCCTACAATGAGCAGTTCTTC
CDR3aa: CASSQELSSSYNEQFF
abundance: -
d_gene: -
j_gene: TRBJ2-1
v_gene: TRBV4-2

CDR3nt: TGTGCCAGCAGCCCCCCCCAGTACTCTGGGGCCAACGTCCTGACTTTC
CDR3aa: CASSPPQYSGANVLTF
abundance: -
d_gene: -
j_gene: TRBJ2-6
v_gene: TRBV7-9

CDR3nt: TGTGCCAGCAGTTTTGGACTAGCGGGACCGCGATCTTACAATGAGCAGTTCTTC
CDR3aa: CASSFGLAGPRSYNEQFF
abundance: -
d_gene: TRBD2
j_gene: TRBJ2-1
v_gene: TRBV27

CDR3nt: TGTGCCAGAAGCTTCAGTGCCCCCGATGAAGCTTTCTTT
CDR3aa: CARSFSAPDEAFF
abundance: -
d_gene: -
j_gene: TRBJ1-1
v_gene: TRBV7-5

CDR3nt: TGTGCCTGGATAGGGGCCCGAGGTCAGAGGGGCTACACCTTC
CDR3aa: CAWIGARGQRGYTF
abundance: -
d_gene: -
j_gene: TRBJ1-2
v_gene: TRBV30

CDR3nt: TGTGCCAGCAGCTTAGGTCTAGCGGGAGTGATCACAGATACGCAGTATTTT
CDR3aa: CASSLGLAGVITDTQYF
abundance: few
d_gene: TRBD2
j_gene: TRBJ2-3
v_gene: TRBV7-3

CDR3nt: TGTGCCAGCAGCAAAGCGGGTTTCTCCTACAATGAGCAGTTCTTC
CDR3aa: CASSKAGFSYNEQFF
abundance: -
d_gene: -
j_gene: TRBJ2-1
v_gene: TRBV11-3

CDR3nt: TGTGCCAGCAGTGAAGCTGGGACAGGGAGGGGGGAAAAACTGTTTTTT
CDR3aa: CASSEAGTGRGEKLFF
abundance: few
d_gene: TRBD1
j_gene: TRBJ1-4
v_gene: TRBV2

CDR3nt: TGTGCCAGCAGCTACTCGCGGGAGGGCCTCTCCTACAATGAGCAGTTCTTC
CDR3aa: CASSYSREGLSYNEQFF
abundance: -
d_gene: TRBD2
j_gene: TRBJ2-1
v_gene: TRBV11-3

CDR3nt: TGTGCCAGCACCCAGGGGGGGAACACCGGGGAGCTGTTTTTT
CDR3aa: CASTQGGNTGELFF
abundance: -
d_gene: -
j_gene: TRBJ2-2
v_gene: TRBV6-5

CDR3nt: TGTGCCAGCATGCCCCTCGGACAGGGAGAGACCCAGTACTTC
CDR3aa: CASMPLGQGETQYF
abundance: -
d_gene: TRBD1
j_gene: TRBJ2-5
v_gene: TRBV2

CDR3nt: TGTGCCAGCGGACAGGGAGGGCAAGTACCCCTCCACTTT
CDR3aa: CASGQGGQVPLHF
abundance: -
d_gene: TRBD1
j_gene: TRBJ1-6
v_gene: TRBV25-1

CDR3nt: TGTGCCAGCAGAGTTCTAGCGGGAGTACACACCCCATACGAGCAGTACTTC
CDR3aa: CASRVLAGVHTPYEQYF
abundance: -
d_gene: TRBD2
j_gene: TRBJ2-7
v_gene: TRBV7-9

CDR3nt: TGTGCCAGCAGCTTAACCAGGGTGGCCGGGGAGCTGTTTTTT
CDR3aa: CASSLTRVAGELFF
abundance: -
d_gene: -
j_gene: TRBJ2-2
v_gene: TRBV11-3

CDR3nt: TGTGCTAGTGGTTTGGTATGTGGGGGCATTATTTCCTACGAGCAGTACTTC
CDR3aa: CASGLVCGGIISYEQYF
abundance: -
d_gene: -
j_gene: TRBJ2-7
v_gene: TRBV12-5

CDR3nt: TGTGCCAGCAGCCGTGGACAGGGCGTTGACGAGCAGTACTTC
CDR3aa: CASSRGQGVDEQYF
abundance: -
d_gene: TRBD1
j_gene: TRBJ2-7
v_gene: TRBV28

CDR3nt: TGTGCCAGCAGCCAAGGTGTCAAGTTTCGCGGAGAGCAGTACTTC
CDR3aa: CASSQGVKFRGEQYF
abundance: -
d_gene: -
j_gene: TRBJ2-7
v_gene: TRBV14

CDR3nt: TGTGCCAGCAGCTCCCGCCGCTGGCGGGAGGCAGAGACCCAGTACTTC
CDR3aa: CASSSRRWREAETQYF
abundance: -
d_gene: TRBD2
j_gene: TRBJ2-5
v_gene: TRBV7-8

CDR3nt: TGTGCCAGCAGGGGACAGGGCTTCTACGAGCAGTACTTC
CDR3aa: CASRGQGFYEQYF
abundance: once
d_gene: -
j_gene: TRBJ2-7
v_gene: TRBV21-1

CDR3nt: TGTGCCAGCAGCGTAGGGAGACTCCTTGATGGCTACACCTTC
CDR3aa: CASSVGRLLDGYTF
abundance: -
d_gene: -
j_gene: TRBJ1-2
v_gene: TRBV9

CDR3nt: TGTGCCAGCAGGGTACTAGCGGGGGAGGGCGAGCAGTACTTC
CDR3aa: CASRVLAGEGEQYF
abundance: -
d_gene: TRBD2
j_gene: TRBJ2-7
v_gene: TRBV27

CDR3nt: TGTGCCAGCAGCAGAGAAGCGGGAGGGCCTCTCGGGGAGCTGTTTTTT
CDR3aa: CASSREAGGPLGELFF
abundance: -
d_gene: TRBD2
j_gene: TRBJ2-2
v_gene: TRBV11-2

CDR3nt: TGCGCCAGCAGTGAGTTACCCGGGACTAGCGGGAGTACGCAGTATTTT
CDR3aa: CASSELPGTSGSTQYF
abundance: -
d_gene: TRBD2
j_gene: TRBJ2-3
v_gene: TRBV10-1

CDR3nt: TGTGCCAGCAGACCAGAGTTGCGGACGCGGGAATTCAATGAGCAGTTCTTC
CDR3aa: CASRPELRTREFNEQFF
abundance: -
d_gene: -
j_gene: TRBJ2-1
v_gene: TRBV5-4

CDR3nt: TGTGCCAGCAGCTTCCTAGCGGGAGGGCTTTCGGGGCAGTTCTTC
CDR3aa: CASSFLAGGLSGQFF
abundance: -
d_gene: TRBD2
j_gene: TRBJ2-1
v_gene: TRBV5-6

CDR3nt: TGTGCCAGCAGCCCTCCATGGAGGGTCCTCGAAGATACGCAGTATTTT
CDR3aa: CASSPPWRVLEDTQYF
abundance: -
d_gene: -
j_gene: TRBJ2-3
v_gene: TRBV11-2

CDR3nt: TGTGCCAGCAGCACGCCCGGGACAGGCGGCAATGAGCAGTTCTTC
CDR3aa: CASSTPGTGGNEQFF
abundance: -
d_gene: TRBD1
j_gene: TRBJ2-1
v_gene: TRBV13

CDR3nt: TGTGCCAGCAGTTCATCCCTAGCTGGCTGGGGGGGTAATGAGCAGTTCTTC
CDR3aa: CASSSSLAGWGGNEQFF
abundance: few
d_gene: TRBD2
j_gene: TRBJ2-1
v_gene: TRBV28

CDR3nt: TGCGCCAGCAGCTTTCTAGGGGGCAATCAGCCCCAGCATTTT
CDR3aa: CASSFLGGNQPQHF
abundance: -
d_gene: -
j_gene: TRBJ1-5
v_gene: TRBV4-1

CDR3nt: TGTGCCAGCAGCCCCGGCGGGGGCACAGATACGCAGTATTTT
CDR3aa: CASSPGGGTDTQYF
abundance: -
d_gene: -
j_gene: TRBJ2-3
v_gene: TRBV7-8

CDR3nt: TGTGCCAGCAGTTTCTGGCGGGGGGCCGACCGCGAGCAGTACTTC
CDR3aa: CASSFWRGADREQYF
abundance: -
d_gene: TRBD2
j_gene: TRBJ2-7
v_gene: TRBV27

CDR3nt: TGTGCCATCGGGGCCCAGACTAGTTCGAGGTACGAGCAGTACTTC
CDR3aa: CAIGAQTSSRYEQYF
abundance: -
d_gene: -
j_gene: TRBJ2-7
v_gene: TRBV10-3

CDR3nt: TGTGCCAGCAGCTTGGGGACATCGAGCTCCTACGAGCAGTACTTC
CDR3aa: CASSLGTSSSYEQYF
abundance: -
d_gene: -
j_gene: TRBJ2-7
v_gene: TRBV5-6

CDR3nt: TGTGCCAGCAGCTCAACACACGGGGACAGTTTGACTCCCTACGAGCAGTACTTC
CDR3aa: CASSSTHGDSLTPYEQYF
abundance: -
d_gene: TRBD1
j_gene: TRBJ2-7
v_gene: TRBV5-6

CDR3nt: TGCGCCAGCAGCTCTTCTCTTGACAGGGTTGGACGTGAAAAACTGTTTTTT
CDR3aa: CASSSSLDRVGREKLFF
abundance: -
d_gene: TRBD1
j_gene: TRBJ1-4
v_gene: TRBV5-1

CDR3nt: TGTGCTAGTGGTTTGGTACAATCTAGATCCTACGAGCAGTACTTC
CDR3aa: CASGLVQSRSYEQYF
abundance: -
d_gene: -
j_gene: TRBJ2-7
v_gene: TRBV12-5

CDR3nt: TGTGCCAGTAAGGAAGGGGCCAATCAGCCCCAGCATTTT
CDR3aa: CASKEGANQPQHF
abundance: -
d_gene: -
j_gene: TRBJ1-5
v_gene: TRBV19

CDR3nt: TGTGCCAGCAGCCCAGGGCTGCTCTATGGCTACACCTTC
CDR3aa: CASSPGLLYGYTF
abundance: once
d_gene: -
j_gene: TRBJ1-2
v_gene: TRBV27

CDR3nt: TGTGCCAGCATCCCACTCCTAGCGGGAGATTGGAAGACCCAGTACTTC
CDR3aa: CASIPLLAGDWKTQYF
abundance: -
d_gene: TRBD2
j_gene: TRBJ2-5
v_gene: TRBV28

CDR3nt: TGTGCCTGGAGGGAGGGGCACGAGCAGTACTTC
CDR3aa: CAWREGHEQYF
abundance: once
d_gene: -
j_gene: TRBJ2-7
v_gene: TRBV30

CDR3nt: TGTGCCAGCAGCTCACGGACTAGCGGGAACAATGAGCAGTTCTTC
CDR3aa: CASSSRTSGNNEQFF
abundance: -
d_gene: TRBD2
j_gene: TRBJ2-1
v_gene: TRBV7-9

CDR3nt: TGTGCCAGCAGCTTAATCTGGGGAGGGGAGAGGGGTACGCAGTATTTT
CDR3aa: CASSLIWGGERGTQYF
abundance: -
d_gene: TRBD2
j_gene: TRBJ2-3
v_gene: TRBV11-2

CDR3nt: TGTGCCAGCAGCTTAAACGTTCAGGCAGCGGGGCAAGAGACCCAGTACTTC
CDR3aa: CASSLNVQAAGQETQYF
abundance: -
d_gene: TRBD2
j_gene: TRBJ2-5
v_gene: TRBV11-2

CDR3nt: TGTGCCAGCAGGGCGCCGGGGACAGAGAGGACCGGGGAGCTGTTTTTT
CDR3aa: CASRAPGTERTGELFF
abundance: -
d_gene: TRBD1
j_gene: TRBJ2-2
v_gene: TRBV27

CDR3nt: TGTGCCAGCAGCTTATCCGTCCGGGGACACCTGAACACTGAAGCTTTCTTT
CDR3aa: CASSLSVRGHLNTEAFF
abundance: -
d_gene: -
j_gene: TRBJ1-1
v_gene: TRBV11-2

CDR3nt: TGTGCCAGCACCTTTCGATCACTCAACTCTGGAAACACCATATATTTT
CDR3aa: CASTFRSLNSGNTIYF
abundance: -
d_gene: -
j_gene: TRBJ1-3
v_gene: TRBV7-9